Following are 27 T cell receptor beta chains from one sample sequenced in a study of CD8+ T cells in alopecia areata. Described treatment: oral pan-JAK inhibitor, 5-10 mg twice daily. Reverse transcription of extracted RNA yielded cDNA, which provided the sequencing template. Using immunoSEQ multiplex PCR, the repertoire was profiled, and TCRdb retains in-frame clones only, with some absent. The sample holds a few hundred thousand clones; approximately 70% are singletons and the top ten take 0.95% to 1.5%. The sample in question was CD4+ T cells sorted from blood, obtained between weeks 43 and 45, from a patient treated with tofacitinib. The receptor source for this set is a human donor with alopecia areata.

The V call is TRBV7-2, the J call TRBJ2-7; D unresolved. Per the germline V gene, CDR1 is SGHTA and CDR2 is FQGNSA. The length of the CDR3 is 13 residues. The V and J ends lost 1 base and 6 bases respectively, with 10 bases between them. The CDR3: CASSLGGVREQYF. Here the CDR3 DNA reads TGTGCCAGCAGCTTAGGTGGGGTTCGCGAGCAGTACTTC. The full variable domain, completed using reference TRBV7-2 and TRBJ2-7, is GAGVSQSPSNKVTEKGKDVELRCDPISGHTALYWYRQSLGQGLEFLIYFQGNSAPDKSGLPSDRFSAERTGGSVSTLTIQRTQQEDSAVYLCASSLGGVREQYFGPGTRLTVT.

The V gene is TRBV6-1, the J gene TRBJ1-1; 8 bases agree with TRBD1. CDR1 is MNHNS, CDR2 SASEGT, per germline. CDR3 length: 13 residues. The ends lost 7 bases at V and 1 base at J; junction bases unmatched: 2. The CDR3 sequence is CASTGGPNTEAFF. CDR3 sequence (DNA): TGTGCCAGCACAGGGGGCCCGAACACTGAAGCTTTCTTT.

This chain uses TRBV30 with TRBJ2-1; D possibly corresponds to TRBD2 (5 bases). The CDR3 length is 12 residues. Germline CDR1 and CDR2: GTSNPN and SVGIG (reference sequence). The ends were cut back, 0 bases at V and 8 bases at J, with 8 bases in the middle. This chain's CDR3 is CAWSVSGDEQFF. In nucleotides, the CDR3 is TGTGCCTGGAGTGTATCCGGGGATGAGCAGTTCTTC.

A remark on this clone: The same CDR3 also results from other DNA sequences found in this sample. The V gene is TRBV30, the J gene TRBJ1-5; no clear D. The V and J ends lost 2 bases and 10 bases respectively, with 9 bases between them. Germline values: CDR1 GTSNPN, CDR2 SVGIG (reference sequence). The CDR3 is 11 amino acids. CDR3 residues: CAWSTGGPQHF. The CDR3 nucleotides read TGTGCCTGGAGTACCGGTGGACCCCAGCATTTT.

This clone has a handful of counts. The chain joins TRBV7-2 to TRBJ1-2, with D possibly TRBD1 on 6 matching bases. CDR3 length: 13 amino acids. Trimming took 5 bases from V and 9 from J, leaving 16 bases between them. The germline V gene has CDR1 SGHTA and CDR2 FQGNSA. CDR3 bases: TGTGCCAGCAGCCAGAGAGGGGGAAGGAGCTACACCTTC. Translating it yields CASSQRGGRSYTF.

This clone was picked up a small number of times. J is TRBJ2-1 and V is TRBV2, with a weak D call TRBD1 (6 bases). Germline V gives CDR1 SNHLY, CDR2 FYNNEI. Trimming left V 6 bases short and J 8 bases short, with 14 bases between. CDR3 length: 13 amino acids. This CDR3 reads CASSWTESDEQFF. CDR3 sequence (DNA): TGTGCCAGCAGCTGGACAGAATCGGATGAGCAGTTCTTC.

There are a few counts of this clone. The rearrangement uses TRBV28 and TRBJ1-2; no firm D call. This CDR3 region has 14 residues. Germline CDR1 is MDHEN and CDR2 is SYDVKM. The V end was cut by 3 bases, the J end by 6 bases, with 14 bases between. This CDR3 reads CASSFSWRDDGYTF. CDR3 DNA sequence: TGTGCCAGCAGTTTTTCCTGGCGTGACGATGGCTACACCTTC.

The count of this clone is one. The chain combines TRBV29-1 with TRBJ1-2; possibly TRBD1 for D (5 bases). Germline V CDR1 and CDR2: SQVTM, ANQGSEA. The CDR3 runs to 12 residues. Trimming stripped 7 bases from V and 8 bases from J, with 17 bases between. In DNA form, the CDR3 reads TGCAGCGCCAGGGTAGGGGATATCGGCTACACCTTC. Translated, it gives CSARVGDIGYTF. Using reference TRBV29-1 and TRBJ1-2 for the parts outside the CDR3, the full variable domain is SAVISQKPSRDICQRGTSLTIQCQVDSQVTMMFWYRQQPGQSLTLIATANQGSEATYESGFVIDKFPISRPNLTFSTLTVSNMSPEDSSIYLCSARVGDIGYTFGSGTRLTVV.

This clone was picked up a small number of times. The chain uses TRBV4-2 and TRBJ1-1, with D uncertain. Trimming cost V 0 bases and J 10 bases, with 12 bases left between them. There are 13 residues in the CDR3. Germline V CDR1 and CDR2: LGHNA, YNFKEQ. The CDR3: CASSQEGRGVAFF. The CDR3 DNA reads TGTGCCAGCAGCCAAGAAGGTCGTGGGGTAGCTTTCTTT.

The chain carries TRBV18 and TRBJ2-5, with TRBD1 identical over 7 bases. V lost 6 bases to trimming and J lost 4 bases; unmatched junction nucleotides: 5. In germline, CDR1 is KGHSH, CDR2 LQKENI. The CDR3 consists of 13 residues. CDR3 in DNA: TGTGCCAGCTCGCGGACAGGACGAGAGACCCAGTACTTC. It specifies CASSRTGRETQYF.

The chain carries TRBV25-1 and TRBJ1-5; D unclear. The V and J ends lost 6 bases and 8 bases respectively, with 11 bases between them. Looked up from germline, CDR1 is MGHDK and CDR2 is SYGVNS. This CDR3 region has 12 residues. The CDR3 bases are TGTGCCAGCAGCTCCACAGCCGAGCCCCAGCATTTT. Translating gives CASSSTAEPQHF. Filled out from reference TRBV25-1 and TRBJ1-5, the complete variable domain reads EADIYQTPRYLVIGTGKKITLECSQTMGHDKMYWYQQDPGMELHLIHYSYGVNSTEKGDLSSESTVSRIRTEHFPLTLESARPSHTSQYLCASSSTAEPQHFGDGTRLSIL.

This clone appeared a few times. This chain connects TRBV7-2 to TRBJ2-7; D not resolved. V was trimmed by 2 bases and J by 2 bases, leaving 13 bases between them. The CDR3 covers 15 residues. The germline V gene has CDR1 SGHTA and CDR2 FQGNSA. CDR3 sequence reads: CASSLHLGSTYEQYF. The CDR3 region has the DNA TGTGCCAGCAGCTTACACCTGGGATCGACCTACGAGCAGTACTTC.

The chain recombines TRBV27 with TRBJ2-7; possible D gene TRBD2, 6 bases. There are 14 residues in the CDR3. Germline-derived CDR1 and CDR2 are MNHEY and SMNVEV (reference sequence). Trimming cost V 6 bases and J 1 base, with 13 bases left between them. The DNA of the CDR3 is TGTGCCAGCAGCCCGCTAGCGCAATCCTACGAGCAGTACTTC. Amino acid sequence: CASSPLAQSYEQYF.

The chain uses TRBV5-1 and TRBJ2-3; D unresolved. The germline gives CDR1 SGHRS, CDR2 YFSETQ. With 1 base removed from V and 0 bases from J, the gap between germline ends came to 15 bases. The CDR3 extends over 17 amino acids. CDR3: CASSLISRAESTDTQYF. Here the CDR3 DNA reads TGCGCCAGCAGCTTGATCTCCCGGGCGGAGAGCACAGATACGCAGTATTTT.

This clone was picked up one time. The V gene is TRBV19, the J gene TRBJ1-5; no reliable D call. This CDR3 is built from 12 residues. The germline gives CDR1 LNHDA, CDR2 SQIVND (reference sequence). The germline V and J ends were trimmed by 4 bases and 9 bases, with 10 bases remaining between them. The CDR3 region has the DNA TGTGCCAGTAGTACTCTGTTGCTGCCCCAGCATTTT. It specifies CASSTLLLPQHF.

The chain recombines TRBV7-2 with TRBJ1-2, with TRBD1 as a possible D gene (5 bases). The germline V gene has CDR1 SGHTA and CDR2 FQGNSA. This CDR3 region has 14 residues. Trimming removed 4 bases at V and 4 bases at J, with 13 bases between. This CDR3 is CASSSMTATYGYTF. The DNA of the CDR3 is TGTGCCAGCAGCTCGATGACAGCCACCTATGGCTACACCTTC.

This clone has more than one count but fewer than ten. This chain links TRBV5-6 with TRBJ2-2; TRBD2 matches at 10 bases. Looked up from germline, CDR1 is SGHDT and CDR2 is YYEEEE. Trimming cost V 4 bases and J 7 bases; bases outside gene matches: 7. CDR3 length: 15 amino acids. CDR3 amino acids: CASSPAGGLVGELFF. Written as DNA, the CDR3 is TGTGCCAGCAGCCCAGCGGGGGGGCTTGTCGGGGAGCTGTTTTTT. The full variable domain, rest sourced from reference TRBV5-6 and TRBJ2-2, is DAGVTQSPTHLIKTRGQQVTLRCSPKSGHDTVSWYQQALGQGPQFIFQYYEEEERQRGNFPDRFSGHQFPNYSSELNVNALLLGDSALYLCASSPAGGLVGELFFGEGSRLTVL.

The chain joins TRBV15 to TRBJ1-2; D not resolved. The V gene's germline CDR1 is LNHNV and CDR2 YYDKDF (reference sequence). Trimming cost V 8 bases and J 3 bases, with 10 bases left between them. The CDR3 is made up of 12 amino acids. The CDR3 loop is CATGSGDYGYTF. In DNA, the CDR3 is TGTGCCACCGGGTCTGGGGACTATGGCTACACCTTC.

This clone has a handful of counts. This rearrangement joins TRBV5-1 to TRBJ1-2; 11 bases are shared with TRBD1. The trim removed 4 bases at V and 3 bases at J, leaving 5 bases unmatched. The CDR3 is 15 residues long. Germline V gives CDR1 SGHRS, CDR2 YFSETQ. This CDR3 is CASSTWTGGDYGYTF. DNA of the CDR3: TGCGCCAGCAGCACCTGGACAGGGGGCGACTATGGCTACACCTTC.

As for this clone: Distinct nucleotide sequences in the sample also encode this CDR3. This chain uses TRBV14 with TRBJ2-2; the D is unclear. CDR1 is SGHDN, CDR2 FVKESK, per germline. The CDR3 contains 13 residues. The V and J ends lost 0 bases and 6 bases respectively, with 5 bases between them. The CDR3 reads CASSQDLSGELFF. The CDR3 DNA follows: TGTGCCAGCAGCCAAGACCTCTCCGGGGAGCTGTTTTTT.

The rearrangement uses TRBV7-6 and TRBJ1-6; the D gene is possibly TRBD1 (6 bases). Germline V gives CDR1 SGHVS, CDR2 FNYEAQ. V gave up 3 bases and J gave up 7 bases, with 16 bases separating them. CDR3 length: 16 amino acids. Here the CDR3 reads CASSFSSTGSNSPLHF. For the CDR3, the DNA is TGTGCCAGCAGCTTTTCCTCAACAGGGAGCAATTCACCCCTCCACTTT.

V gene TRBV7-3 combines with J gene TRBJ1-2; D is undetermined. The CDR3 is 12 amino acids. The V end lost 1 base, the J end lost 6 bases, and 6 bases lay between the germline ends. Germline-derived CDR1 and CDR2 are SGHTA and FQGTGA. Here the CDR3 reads CASSLIPDGYTF. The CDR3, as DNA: TGTGCCAGCAGCTTAATCCCCGATGGCTACACCTTC.

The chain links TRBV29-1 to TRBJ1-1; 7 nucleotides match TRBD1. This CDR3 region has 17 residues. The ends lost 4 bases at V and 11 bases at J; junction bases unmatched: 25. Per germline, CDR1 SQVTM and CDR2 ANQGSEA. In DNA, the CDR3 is TGCAGCGTTGTCCTCCTCCTTTCCTGGGACAGCCTTCAGGGGGCTTTCTTT. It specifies CSVVLLLSWDSLQGAFF.

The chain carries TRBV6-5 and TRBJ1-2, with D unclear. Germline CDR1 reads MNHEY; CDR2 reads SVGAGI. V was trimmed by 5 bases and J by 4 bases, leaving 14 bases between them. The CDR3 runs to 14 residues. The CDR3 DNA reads TGTGCCAGCAGTCCAGGACCGACTTTCTATGGCTACACCTTC. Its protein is CASSPGPTFYGYTF.

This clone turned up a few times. This CDR3 is CASSANAVGTGETQYF. CDR3 sequence (DNA): TGTGCCAGCAGTGCAAATGCGGTGGGGACAGGGGAGACCCAGTACTTC. The V call is TRBV6-1, the J call TRBJ2-5, with 9 positions matching TRBD1. CDR3 size: 16 residues. The germline V gene has CDR1 MNHNS and CDR2 SASEGT. With 4 bases clipped from V and 5 bases from J, the junction kept 11 bases outside the gene matches.

The CDR3 loop is CAWRKGADYGYTF. The CDR3 nucleotides are TGTGCCTGGAGGAAGGGGGCCGACTATGGCTACACCTTC. The chain couples TRBV30 to TRBJ1-2; 7 bases match TRBD1. The CDR3 loop spans 13 amino acids. Germline values: CDR1 GTSNPN, CDR2 SVGIG (reference sequence). V shed 3 bases and J 3 bases; nucleotides not matched to a gene: 4.

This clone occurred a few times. CDR3 protein: CASSTTSFGNTIYF. The DNA of the CDR3 is TGTGCCAGCAGCACGACAAGTTTTGGCAACACCATATATTTT. V and J are TRBV6-6 and TRBJ1-3; D unclear. Trimming shortened V by 6 bases and J by 7 bases, and 16 bases separated the two germline ends. The CDR3 length is 14 residues. Germline CDR1 MNHNY, CDR2 SVGAGI (reference sequence).